One sample yielded the 29 T cell receptor beta chains listed below, sequenced in a study of T cell repertoires in cytomegalovirus infection. Their cognate antigens are unknown. One entry per CDR3 protein results from TCRdb running MiXCR on the reads. The profile shows about 46,000 distinct CDR3 sequences, about a fifth of them singletons. This specimen was CD8+ T cells from cultured PBMCs, taken from culture after CMV antigen stimulation. The receptors derive from a human donor in good health (CMV status not recorded). Some clones in this sample may be carry-over from other donors' samples.

CDR3 DNA: TGTGCCAGCAGCTTACCCCTAGCGGGGGGCCCGGGCACAGATACGCAGTATTTT. It codes for CASSLPLAGGPGTDTQYF. V gene TRBV7-2 combines with J gene TRBJ2-3, with 11 positions matching TRBD2. V was pared by 2 bases and J by 1 base, with 8 bases of the junction left unmatched. Looked up from germline, CDR1 is SGHTA and CDR2 is FQGNSA. This CDR3 is 18 amino acids long.

This rearrangement joins TRBV6-6 to TRBJ2-2; the D gene is possibly TRBD1 (6 bases). Germline V lookup: CDR1 MNHNY, CDR2 SVGAGI (reference sequence). The CDR3 length is 15 residues. The germline V and J ends were trimmed by 4 bases and 5 bases, with 14 bases remaining between them. CDR3: CASSLQGSTTGELFF. CDR3 in DNA: TGTGCCAGCAGTTTACAGGGTTCAACGACCGGGGAGCTGTTTTTT.

This clonotype was observed many times. This chain connects TRBV6-2 or TRBV6-3 to TRBJ2-2, with D uncertain. V lost 6 bases and J lost 7, with 9 bases in between. Germline assignment: CDR1 MNHEY and CDR2 SVGEGT. The CDR3 has 12 residues. The CDR3 DNA is TGTGCCAGCAGCCCTGACGGCGGGGAGCTGTTTTTT. Encoded protein: CASSPDGGELFF.

This clonotype was counted a few times. The chain uses TRBV7-9 and TRBJ1-3, with a weak D call TRBD1 (5 bases). The CDR3 runs to 17 residues. Trimming took off 4 bases at V and 0 bases at J, with 16 bases between the two ends. Germline V gene lookup returns CDR1 SEHNR and CDR2 FQNEAQ (reference sequence). CDR3 sequence reads: CASSSGWGRRSGNTIYF. The DNA of the CDR3 is TGTGCCAGCAGCTCCGGTTGGGGACGCCGCTCTGGAAACACCATATATTTT.

The rearrangement links TRBV28 to TRBJ2-7, with D unclear. Germline-derived CDR1 and CDR2 are MDHEN and SYDVKM. The CDR3 runs 16 residues. V lost 6 bases, J lost 2 bases, and 20 bases lay in between. In DNA form, the CDR3 reads TGTGCCAGCAGCCCCGGATTGGGGAATACAGCCTACGAGCAGTACTTC. Its translation: CASSPGLGNTAYEQYF.

This clonotype was detected a few times. This chain links TRBV3-1 with TRBJ2-1; no firm D call. Trimming took off 1 base at V and 7 bases at J, with 14 bases between the two ends. The length of the CDR3 is 15 residues. Germline assignment: CDR1 LGHDT and CDR2 YNNKEL (reference sequence). CDR3 amino acids: CASSQGPASGNEQFF. The CDR3 region has the DNA TGTGCCAGCAGCCAAGGGCCCGCATCGGGTAATGAGCAGTTCTTC.

The J gene is TRBJ2-7, the V gene TRBV6-6; D not certain. The CDR3 sequence is 13 residues long. CDR1 is MNHNY, CDR2 SVGAGI, per germline (reference sequence). Deletions cut 0 bases from V and 5 bases from J, with 8 bases between. The chain's CDR3 is CASSYSEQNEQYF. CDR3 nucleotide sequence: TGTGCCAGCAGTTACTCGGAACAGAACGAGCAGTACTTC.

The rearrangement joins TRBV7-9 to TRBJ1-5; no firm D call. CDR1 and CDR2 from the germline V gene are SEHNR and FQNEAQ (reference sequence). Trimming removed 5 bases from V and 4 bases from J, with 12 bases in between. This CDR3 comprises 14 residues. Here the CDR3 DNA reads TGTGCCAGCAGCGCGGCAGGCTTTAATCAGCCCCAGCATTTT. Its translation is CASSAAGFNQPQHF.

This clonotype has at least ten counts. This rearrangement joins TRBV6-1 to TRBJ2-3; 7 bases match TRBD2. CDR3 length equals 16 residues. The germline V gene has CDR1 MNHNS and CDR2 SASEGT. Losses at the gene ends were 5 bases for V and 0 bases for J; bases not matched to a gene: 8. CDR3 region: CASSQKVAGSTDTQYF. In DNA form, the CDR3 reads TGTGCCAGCAGTCAAAAGGTAGCGGGTAGCACAGATACGCAGTATTTT.

This clonotype was seen a few times. The rearrangement links TRBV7-2 to TRBJ1-4; 9 bases are shared with TRBD1. V was clipped by 4 bases and J by 8 bases; unmatched bases: 8. The germline gives CDR1 SGHTA, CDR2 FQGNSA. This CDR3 contains 15 residues. CDR3 protein: CASSSAGTGREKLFF. The CDR3 DNA reads as TGTGCCAGCAGCTCCGCCGGGACAGGGAGGGAAAAACTGTTTTTT.

This clonotype was detected only a few times. This sequence joins TRBV12-3 or TRBV12-4 and TRBJ2-1, with a weak D call TRBD1 (6 bases). Trimming stripped 7 bases from V and 4 bases from J, with 17 bases between. This CDR3 is 15 amino acids long. CDR3 loop: CASINDRDKYNEQFF. In nucleotides, the CDR3 is TGTGCCAGCATCAATGACCGGGACAAATACAATGAGCAGTTCTTC.

This clonotype was recorded a few times. This chain uses TRBV11-2 with TRBJ1-1; a possible D gene is TRBD1 (5 bases). V was clipped by 1 base and J by 10 bases, with 13 bases between them. This CDR3 contains 13 residues. The germline CDR1 and CDR2 sequences are SGHAT and FQNNGV. The CDR3 loop is CASSLGQGLAAFF. In nucleotides, the CDR3 is TGTGCCAGCAGCTTAGGGCAGGGTCTCGCAGCTTTCTTT.

The chain uses TRBV27 and TRBJ1-1, with 7 bases that match TRBD1. CDR3 length: 13 residues. In germline, CDR1 is MNHEY, CDR2 SMNVEV (reference sequence). V lost 4 bases, J lost 6 bases, and 5 bases stayed unmatched. In nucleotides, the CDR3 is TGTGCCAGCAGTTCGCACAGGGGCCCTGAAGCTTTCTTT. The encoded protein is CASSSHRGPEAFF.

The J gene is TRBJ2-7, the V gene TRBV30; D gene ambiguous. The ends were cut back, 4 bases at V and 5 bases at J, with 15 bases in the middle. The CDR3 consists of 13 residues. Germline V gives CDR1 GTSNPN, CDR2 SVGIG (reference sequence). The CDR3 nucleotides read TGTGCCTGGATGCTACAGACCCCCCACGAGCAGTACTTC. Amino acid sequence: CAWMLQTPHEQYF.

This clonotype was seen ten or more times. V is TRBV3-1 and J is TRBJ2-1; no definite D call. This CDR3 has 12 residues. V lost 4 bases to trimming and J lost 2 bases, with 3 bases between them. Looked up from germline, CDR1 is LGHDT and CDR2 is YNNKEL (reference sequence). The CDR3: CASSLAYNEQFF. DNA of the CDR3: TGTGCCAGCAGCCTGGCCTACAATGAGCAGTTCTTC.

This chain connects TRBV5-4 to TRBJ2-1; 10 nucleotides agree with TRBD1. The CDR3 is 15 amino acids. The germline V gene encodes CDR1 SGHNT and CDR2 YYREEE (reference sequence). V trimming: 3 bases; J trimming: 5 bases; junction bases outside the gene matches: 5. The CDR3 sequence: CASSWRQGADNEQFF. CDR3 bases: TGTGCCAGCAGCTGGAGACAGGGGGCCGACAATGAGCAGTTCTTC.

This clonotype was counted a few times. The chain joins TRBV19 to TRBJ1-5; no clear D. Germline loops: CDR1 LNHDA, CDR2 SQIVND (reference sequence). The V end lost 5 bases, the J end lost 0 bases, and 14 bases lay between the germline ends. CDR3 size: 16 residues. For the CDR3, the DNA is TGTGCCAGTAGTCCCCCGACGGACTATAGCAATCAGCCCCAGCATTTT. Amino acid sequence: CASSPPTDYSNQPQHF.

The gene calls are TRBV30 and TRBJ1-1; D call uncertain. Germline CDR1 reads GTSNPN; CDR2 reads SVGIG (reference sequence). The V gene lost 0 bases and the J gene lost 3 bases, with 8 bases spanning the gap. This CDR3 region has 13 residues. CDR3 region: CAWSVGGDTEAFF. The CDR3 nucleotides read TGTGCCTGGAGTGTAGGAGGTGACACTGAAGCTTTCTTT.

The chain carries TRBV6-1 and TRBJ1-6, with 9 bases lining up with TRBD1. The V segment lost 1 base and the J segment 7 bases; nucleotides outside the gene matches: 5. Germline values: CDR1 MNHNS, CDR2 SASEGT. CDR3 size: 16 residues. CDR3 bases: TGTGCCAGCAGTGAAGTGGGGACAGGGAGAAATTCACCCCTCCACTTT. Its protein is CASSEVGTGRNSPLHF.

V and J are TRBV3-1 and TRBJ1-2; D is unclear. Germline V CDR1 and CDR2: LGHDT, YNNKEL (reference sequence). The CDR3 has 15 amino acids. Trimming took off 0 bases at V and 0 bases at J, with 8 bases between the two ends. CDR3 sequence (DNA): TGTGCCAGCAGCCAAGATGGAGGGCCTAACTATGGCTACACCTTC. Protein: CASSQDGGPNYGYTF.

In this sample, this clonotype turned up many times. The chain is built from TRBV7-2 and TRBJ2-7; D uncertain. This CDR3 has 16 amino acids. CDR1 is SGHTA, CDR2 FQGNSA, per germline. Trimming removed 5 bases at V and 0 bases at J, with 17 bases between. The CDR3 DNA is TGTGCCAGCAGCGGGGTGGGCGGAAGTAGCTCCTACGAGCAGTACTTC. It is translated as CASSGVGGSSSYEQYF.

The rearrangement joins TRBV9 to TRBJ1-1; D gene uncertain. This CDR3 is built from 15 residues. Germline V CDR1 and CDR2: SGDLS, YYNGEE. V was shortened by 0 bases and J by 0 bases, with 9 bases between the two germline ends. The CDR3: CASSVVEIMNTEAFF. The CDR3 region has the DNA TGTGCCAGCAGCGTAGTGGAGATTATGAACACTGAAGCTTTCTTT.

This clonotype showed up just a few times. The genes are TRBV11-3 and TRBJ2-1; 13 bases line up with TRBD2. V was pared by 5 bases and J by 2 bases, with 3 bases of the junction left unmatched. Per the germline V gene, CDR1 is SGHNT and CDR2 is YENEEA. This CDR3 has 16 residues. Written as DNA, the CDR3 is TGTGCCAGCAGCCAAACTAGCGGGGGGGCCTACAATGAGCAGTTCTTC. Protein product: CASSQTSGGAYNEQFF.

The chain joins TRBV29-1 to TRBJ1-3; 8 bases match TRBD1. Germline CDR1 reads SQVTM; CDR2 reads ANQGSEA. The CDR3 extends over 11 amino acids. V trimming: 7 bases; J trimming: 4 bases; junction bases outside the gene matches: 0. The CDR3 region has the DNA TGCAGCGGACAGGGGGGAAACACCATATATTTT. Residues: CSGQGGNTIYF.

The chain is built from TRBV27 and TRBJ2-3; 7 bases fit TRBD2. CDR1 MNHEY and CDR2 SMNVEV come from the germline V gene (reference sequence). J gave up 5 bases and V 10 bases, and 15 bases lay outside the gene matches. The CDR3 length is 15 residues. The chain's CDR3 is CATMAAGRSGDTQYF. In DNA form, the CDR3 reads TGTGCCACCATGGCAGCGGGGAGGTCTGGAGATACGCAGTATTTT.

This clonotype came up a few times. The rearrangement uses TRBV12-3 or TRBV12-4 and TRBJ2-7, with 7 bases identical to TRBD1. With V trimmed by 1 base and J by 0 bases, 6 bases remained unmatched. The CDR3 runs to 16 residues. The CDR3 DNA reads TGTGCCAGCAGTTTAGGGTGGGACAGTAGCTCCTACGAGCAGTACTTC. Protein sequence: CASSLGWDSSSYEQYF.

This clonotype was seen ten or more times. V usage is TRBV11-2 and J usage is TRBJ1-1; no clear D. The CDR3 sequence is 11 residues long. V lost 3 bases and J lost 9, with 8 bases in between. CDR1 and CDR2 (germline): SGHAT, FQNNGV. CDR3 sequence (DNA): TGTGCCAGCAGCTTGGGCCTGAAAGCTTTCTTT. This codes for CASSLGLKAFF. Full variable domain (missing parts from reference TRBV11-2 and TRBJ1-1): EAGVAQSPRYKIIEKRQSVAFWCNPISGHATLYWYQQILGQGPKLLIQFQNNGVVDDSQLPKDRFSAERLKGVDSTLKIQPAKLEDSAVYLCASSLGLKAFFGQGTRLTVV.

V and J are TRBV7-2 and TRBJ2-1, with 10 positions matching TRBD2. V lost 5 bases to trimming and J lost 0 bases; unmatched junction nucleotides: 1. The germline V gene encodes CDR1 SGHTA and CDR2 FQGNSA. This CDR3 region has 15 residues. Written as DNA, the CDR3 is TGTGCCAGCAGCAGGACTAGCGGCTCCTACAATGAGCAGTTCTTC. Protein: CASSRTSGSYNEQFF.

This sequence joins TRBV18 and TRBJ1-1, with D unresolved. V was pared by 1 base and J by 3 bases, with 15 bases between. Germline loops: CDR1 KGHSH, CDR2 LQKENI. There are 16 residues in the CDR3. The CDR3 loop reads CASSPRAASSYTEAFF. For the CDR3, the DNA is TGTGCCAGCTCACCACGTGCAGCGAGTTCGTACACTGAAGCTTTCTTT.